The clone carrying this T cell receptor beta chain was seen repeatedly, ten times or more. The target antigen is unknown. The authors prepared the TCRbeta library with unique molecular identifiers. TCRdb called the PCR reads again in MiXCR, with one record for every CDR3 protein. The table includes about 170,000 distinct CDR3 sequences, 11% detected once. V dropped 6 bases and J dropped 2 bases, with 13 bases sitting between them. The CDR3 has 14 residues. Germline CDR1 and CDR2: DFQATT and SNEGSKA (reference sequence). This specimen comes from a study of T-cell reconstitution after alpha-beta-depleted transplantation in children. Study results and limitations: One year after transplant, T-cell counts and diversity came mostly from newly produced T cells.

The chain links TRBV20-1 to TRBJ2-2; tentative D call: TRBD1 (6 bases). The sequence derives from a boy aged 2-15 years with acute myeloid leukemia, due to receive a stem cell transplant. The starting material was PBMCs, obtained before TCRalphabeta/CD19-depleted stem cell transplant. The CDR3 DNA is TGCAGTGCCCGGGACATACTAAACACCGGGGAGCTGTTTTTT. Translated: CSARDILNTGELFF.